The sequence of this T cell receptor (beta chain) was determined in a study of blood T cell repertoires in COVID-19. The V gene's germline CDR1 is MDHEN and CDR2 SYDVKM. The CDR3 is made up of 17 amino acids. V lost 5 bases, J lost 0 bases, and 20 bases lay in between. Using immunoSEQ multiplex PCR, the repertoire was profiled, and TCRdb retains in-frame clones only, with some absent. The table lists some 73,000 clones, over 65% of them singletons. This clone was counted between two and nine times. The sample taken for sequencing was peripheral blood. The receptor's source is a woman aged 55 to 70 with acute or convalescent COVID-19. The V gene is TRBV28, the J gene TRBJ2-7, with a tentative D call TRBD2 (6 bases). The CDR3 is CASSGRSRARGSYEQYF. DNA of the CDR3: TGTGCCAGCAGTGGGAGGAGCAGGGCACGGGGCTCCTACGAGCAGTACTTC.